Reported below is one T cell receptor (beta chain). Its antigen is not known. The entry originates in a study of CD8+ T cells in alopecia areata. Reverse transcription of extracted RNA yielded cDNA, which provided the sequencing template. The assay was immunoSEQ multiplex PCR, and TCRdb's table has in-frame clones only and misses some. The sample contains 3,900 or so clones, 70% of which appear only once. The treatment was: oral pan-JAK inhibitor, 5-10 mg twice daily. It was from alopecia areata patients that lesional scalp punch biopsies and peripheral blood were collected. Germline CDR1 SGHVS, CDR2 FQNEAQ. V lost 5 bases to trimming and J lost 4 bases, with 20 bases between them. This CDR3 is 16 amino acids long. Study results and limitations: Given one nonresponder, whether baseline CD8+ expansion relates to response remains uncertain. Scalp samples also contribute reads from the resident alphabeta T cells found in normal skin. Mice gave a clearer picture of TCR sharing than patients did, possibly for HLA-related reasons.

This specimen was skin, taken at week 24, from a patient treated with tofacitinib. This receptor was identified in a human donor with alopecia areata. V is TRBV7-8 and J is TRBJ1-2, with D unresolved. The CDR3 bases are TGTGCCAGCAGCCCCTTACCAGGTTGGGCGTTCTATGGCTACACCTTC. This translates into CASSPLPGWAFYGYTF.